This T cell receptor beta chain was retrieved from a study of blood T cell repertoires in COVID-19. Across the whole study: Acute and convalescent COVID-19 specimens originated in the United States, Italy and Spain. T cells, B-cell-depleted T cells, or PBMCs supplied cDNA or gDNA.

As to this clone: The sample carries other DNA sequences with the same CDR3.

In the authors' methods: Reference gene primer amplification gave nucleated cell count estimates. Clones were read by immunoSEQ multiplex PCR, and TCRdb kept only the in-frame ones, dropping some. The V and J calls and clone size are taken from that table; D and trimming were inferred from the DNA. This sample has some 330,000 clones, with 85% to 90% found just once. Germline V lookup: CDR1 MNHEY, CDR2 SVGEGT. This CDR3 region has 16 residues. The ends lost 2 bases at V and 1 base at J; junction bases unmatched: 5. The sequence came from a woman in her forties or fifties with active or convalescent COVID-19. The chain joins TRBV6-2 or TRBV6-3 to TRBJ1-1; TRBD1 aligns across 9 bases. Sequencing was performed on peripheral blood. CDR3 in DNA: TGTGCCAGCAGTTACCCGGGACAGGGAGCGAACACTGAAGCTTTCTTT. It is translated as CASSYPGQGANTEAFF.